The entry below gives a single TCR beta chain sequence along with its context. The entry originates in a study of blood T cell repertoires in COVID-19. Study-level background: From T cells, B-cell-depleted T cells, or PBMCs came the material, which was cDNA or gDNA.

Losses at the gene ends were 5 bases for V and 4 bases for J; bases not matched to a gene: 4. Germline CDR1 reads LNHDA; CDR2 reads SQIVND (reference sequence). The CDR3 has 15 residues. Data came from immunoSEQ multiplex PCR; TCRdb stores just in-frame clones and leaves some out. The sample has 220,000 or so clones; 80% to 90% are singletons. V gene TRBV19 combines with J gene TRBJ2-1, with 11 bases fitting TRBD2. The clonotype comes from a young woman in a cohort exposed to, infected with or recovered from COVID-19 (not recorded which). Sequenced: PBMCs or T cells enriched from blood (not recorded which). CDR3: CASSATSGRYNEQFF. CDR3 sequence (DNA): TGTGCCAGTAGTGCCACTAGCGGGAGATACAATGAGCAGTTCTTC.